The clone carrying this T cell receptor (beta chain) was observed a handful of times. TCRdb reprocessed the PCR reads using MiXCR. The table has around 40,000 clones, about a sixth seen once. This entry comes from a study of metastatic and nonmetastatic thyroid tumors. There are 14 residues in the CDR3. The germline gives CDR1 MDHEN, CDR2 SYDVKM. Deletions cut 3 bases from V and 8 bases from J, with 11 bases between. Thyroid surgery took place with no prior treatment in any patient. The clonotype comes from a male donor with papillary thyroid cancer or a benign thyroid nodule (not recorded which). Some clones in this sample may be carry-over from other donors' samples. The chain has TRBV28 and TRBJ1-6; D unclear. What was sequenced was blood. The CDR3 DNA sequence: TGTGCCAGCAGTTTGCGGGGTGCTTATTCACCCCTCCACTTT. Translating gives CASSLRGAYSPLHF.